This is a list of T cell receptor beta chains from one sample in a study of T-cell reconstitution after alpha-beta-depleted transplantation in children. TCRdb called the PCR reads again in MiXCR, with one record for every CDR3 protein. The repertoire holds 500,000 or so distinct CDR3 sequences, with 30% to 35% as singletons. Here the sequenced sample was PBMCs from the stem cell graft donor, taken from the stem cell graft. The receptor source for this set is a human donor who donated a stem cell graft to a child with aplastic anemia. Both conserved end residues are part of each CDR3. Size is stated for part of the rows, as once, few or many counts, or as a class when the clone is expanded.

clone_size	j_call	v_call	cdr3_aa
-	TRBJ1-1	TRBV7-3	CASSLNSVNTEAFF
-	TRBJ2-2	TRBV20-1	CSARASRTNTGELFF
few	TRBJ2-7	TRBV27	CASSLYVGDEQYF
few	TRBJ1-3	TRBV7-9	CASSHQGAGNTIYF
-	TRBJ1-3	TRBV7-9	CATQDRNLNTIYF
-	TRBJ1-1	TRBV6-1	CASQGAAGMTEAFF
-	TRBJ2-1	TRBV7-9	CASSLGQGLIDEQFF
few	TRBJ1-2	TRBV29-1	CSVKEAAAGGYTF
few	TRBJ2-1	TRBV14	CASSLRERDWGNEQFF
-	TRBJ2-1	TRBV20-1	CSAKGVGLAVHEQFF
-	TRBJ1-2	TRBV20-1	CSARGVEGSYGYTF
-	TRBJ2-7	TRBV7-2	CASSFSNQYYEQYF
-	TRBJ1-1	TRBV19	CASTSDFRQGMKNTEAFF
-	TRBJ2-7	TRBV5-1	CASSPGTSGFYEQYF
-	TRBJ2-2	TRBV5-5	CASSLRTGTTGELFF
few	TRBJ1-1	TRBV5-6	CASSSTDKNTEAFF
-	TRBJ2-3	TRBV20-1	CSAAGTSGTDTQYF
few	TRBJ2-7	TRBV19	CASSLRTSGSHEQYF
-	TRBJ2-7	TRBV27	CASRPGDTYEQYF
-	TRBJ2-7	TRBV6-1	CATQTPAGTSYEQYF
-	TRBJ1-6	TRBV12-3/TRBV12-4	CASSLITANSPLHF
few	TRBJ2-3	TRBV7-9	CASSLGGNSDTQYF
-	TRBJ2-7	TRBV28	CASTPLTLSYEQYF
few	TRBJ1-1	TRBV5-1	CASSGGRSAGEEAFF
few	TRBJ1-4	TRBV4-2	CASSRLGQNEKLFF
few	TRBJ2-1	TRBV7-2	CASSLVAREQFF
few	TRBJ2-7	TRBV7-2	CASSHRSGPYEQYF
-	TRBJ1-5	TRBV6-2/TRBV6-3	CASSYWAGPDCNQPQHF
-	TRBJ1-2	TRBV20-1	CSAIGQANYGYTF
-	TRBJ1-6	TRBV12-3/TRBV12-4	CASSPPAGQGSPLHF
-	TRBJ2-1	TRBV20-1	CSARDGGGWHNEQFF
-	TRBJ1-1	TRBV19	CASQQAAGSFSEAFF
few	TRBJ1-1	TRBV5-1	CASSLTGDVALGGAFF
few	TRBJ1-2	TRBV20-1	CSAPAGGAGYTF
-	TRBJ1-1	TRBV27	CASSLAGALRKTEAFF
-	TRBJ2-5	TRBV7-2	CASSLQTGVRETQYF
few	TRBJ1-4	TRBV10-3	CAISESGAATNEKLFF
few	TRBJ1-1	TRBV18	CASSLTVVSEAFF
-	TRBJ1-5	TRBV10-3	CAISEKPQHF
few	TRBJ1-5	TRBV6-6	CAAGSRGPQHF
few	TRBJ2-4	TRBV29-1	CSVGDWVNIQYF
-	TRBJ1-5	TRBV20-1	CSALNRNSLNQPQHF
-	TRBJ2-3	TRBV9	CASSVASGSDTQYF
-	TRBJ1-6	TRBV6-6	CASGGGQGTLHF
few	TRBJ2-4	TRBV28	CASSLIPGKSKNIQYF